A few counts support the clone carrying this T cell receptor beta chain. The antigen remains undetermined. Criteria for exclusion of patients were uncontrolled infection, other autoimmune disease, pregnancy or lactation. This CDR3 comprises 15 residues. Germline values: CDR1 SGDLS, CDR2 YYNGEE. The V and J ends lost 4 bases and 6 bases respectively, with 16 bases between them. The CDR3 regions of TCR beta were amplified from RNA transcripts. HTBI primers were employed in a first-round RT-PCR of the TCR CDR3. TCRdb reanalysed the multiplex PCR reads using MiXCR and keeps one entry per CDR3 protein. The table lists a few hundred thousand distinct CDR3 sequences, roughly 20% of them singletons. The sample originates from a study of T cells in Graves' hyperthyroidism and ophthalmopathy. Study results and caveats: Most clonotypes expanded in the thyroid (above 0.001) were also present in blood.

The chain combines TRBV9 with TRBJ2-2, with D tentatively TRBD2 (5 bases). This clonotype originated in a man aged 18 to 30 with Graves' hyperthyroidism. Material: blood. The CDR3, as DNA: TGTGCCAGCAGCCCCCGGACTCCCGGATCCGGGGAGCTGTTTTTT. Its protein product is CASSPRTPGSGELFF. The full variable domain, its missing parts supplied by reference TRBV9 and TRBJ2-2, is DSGVTQTPKHLITATGQRVTLRCSPRSGDLSVYWYQQSLDQGLQFLIQYYNGEERAKGNILERFSAQQFPDLHSELNLSSLELGDSALYFCASSPRTPGSGELFFGEGSRLTVL.